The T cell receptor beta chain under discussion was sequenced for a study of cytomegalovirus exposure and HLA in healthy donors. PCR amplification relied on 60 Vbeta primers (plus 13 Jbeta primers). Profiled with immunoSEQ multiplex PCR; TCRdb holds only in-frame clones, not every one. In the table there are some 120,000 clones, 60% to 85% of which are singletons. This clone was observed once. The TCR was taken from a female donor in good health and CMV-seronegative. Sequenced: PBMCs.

CDR3 sequence: CASSESSGGPYTQYF. Here the CDR3 DNA reads TGCGCCAGCAGTGAGTCAAGCGGGGGGCCATATACGCAGTATTTT. The chain recombines TRBV10-2 with TRBJ2-3; 9 bases are shared with TRBD2. With 0 bases clipped from V and 7 bases from J, the junction kept 5 bases outside the gene matches. The germline V gene encodes CDR1 WSHSY and CDR2 SAAADI. The CDR3 covers 15 residues.